The T cell receptor (beta chain) under discussion was sequenced for a study of T cell responses to AZD1222 COVID-19 vaccine. Notes on the study in general: Close to half of spike-specific TCRs reportedly recognize unmutated variant regions. The sample set comprised mostly white British donors with more females, and clonal diversity was possibly underestimated. Baseline seropositivity occurred in only 5 or 6 AZD1222 recipients.

Second doses at about 4 or about 12 weeks were pooled. CDR1 is ENHRY and CDR2 is SYGVKD in the germline V gene. This CDR3 spans 14 amino acids. Trimming stripped 6 bases from V and 3 bases from J, with 15 bases between. Using immunoSEQ multiplex PCR, the repertoire was profiled, and TCRdb retains in-frame clones only, with some absent. The profile shows 100,000 to 140,000 clones, nearly 90% of them singletons. In the case of this clone: The antigen remains unidentified.

This TCR was recovered from an adult who received the AZD1222 COVID-19 vaccine. The material sequenced was peripheral blood, taken 28 days after the second AZD1222 dose. The genes are TRBV10-3 and TRBJ2-7; D is tentatively TRBD1 or TRBD2 (6 bases each). CDR3 loop: CAIRLGGHYYEQYF. The CDR3 DNA sequence: TGTGCCATCAGACTCGGGGGCCACTACTACGAGCAGTACTTC.